Each of the 26 T cell receptor beta chains below was sequenced from the same sample in a study of blood T cell repertoires in COVID-19. Sequencing used immunoSEQ multiplex PCR; TCRdb keeps in-frame clones, though not all of them. The sample shows 490,000 or so clones, about nine tenths of them seen only once. Sequenced sample: PBMCs or T cells enriched from blood (not recorded which). These receptors were collected from an older woman who had recovered from COVID-19.

In nucleotides, the CDR3 is TGTGCCAGCAGCGCCACCGGGACAGGAGCCTACGAGCAGTACTTC. Protein sequence: CASSATGTGAYEQYF. The gene calls are TRBV9 and TRBJ2-7, with 8 bases lining up with TRBD1. CDR1 and CDR2 (germline): SGDLS, YYNGEE. The CDR3 spans 15 residues. Trimming took 3 bases from V and 2 from J; bases not matched to a gene: 7.

The chain links TRBV2 to TRBJ1-6, with no clear D. V was pared by 2 bases and J by 8 bases, with 7 bases between. This CDR3 comprises 13 residues. Germline V lookup: CDR1 SNHLY, CDR2 FYNNEI. CDR3 loop: CASSERFDSPLHF. Here the CDR3 DNA reads TGTGCCAGCAGTGAACGGTTTGATTCACCCCTCCACTTT.

The chain employs TRBV5-4 and TRBJ2-5; the match to TRBD2 covers 14 bases. V lost 4 bases to trimming and J lost 6 bases; unmatched junction nucleotides: 5. Germline V gene data show CDR1 as SGHNT and CDR2 as YYREEE (reference sequence). The CDR3 is 15 residues long. The CDR3 region has the DNA TGTGCCAGCAGCGCCGGACTAGCGGGGGGAAAGACCCAGTACTTC. Protein product: CASSAGLAGGKTQYF.

The table lists this clone with a count of one. One end of the junction fails to match germline, which may point to a read error. DNA of the CDR3: TGCGCCAGGGTGGATACTAATCAAAAACTGTTTTTT. It is translated as CARVDTNQKLFF. The chain links TRBV10-1 to TRBJ1-4; D unresolved. The CDR3 covers 12 residues. CDR1 is WNHNN, CDR2 SYGVQD, per germline (reference sequence).

The chain couples TRBV21-1 to TRBJ1-2; TRBD1 is taken as the D call from the table, unchecked against the DNA. TRBV21-1 is a recognized pseudogene. This CDR3 has 13 amino acids. CDR3 loop: CASSKDSNYGYTF. The CDR3 DNA follows: TGTGCCAGCAGCAAGGACAGTAACTATGGCTACACCTTC.

This chain uses TRBV28 with TRBJ1-6; 7 nucleotides line up with TRBD1. Germline CDR1 and CDR2: MDHEN and SYDVKM. V shed 7 bases, J shed 6 bases, and the junction held 9 bases outside the gene matches. The CDR3 sequence is 15 residues long. This CDR3 reads CASINTQGSNSPLHF. As DNA, the CDR3 is TGTGCCAGCATTAACACACAGGGGAGTAATTCACCCCTCCACTTT.

This clone was counted once. The chain uses TRBV7-8 and TRBJ2-2; 9 bases are a match to TRBD1. Germline-derived CDR1 and CDR2 are SGHVS and FQNEAQ. V lost 5 bases, J lost 4 bases, and 5 bases stayed unmatched. The CDR3 loop spans 15 amino acids. In DNA, the CDR3 is TGTGCCAGCAGCCCCCGGGACAGGGCCACCGGGGAGCTGTTTTTT. Translated: CASSPRDRATGELFF.

The chain is built from TRBV6-1 and TRBJ1-2; D ambiguous. Deletions cut 2 bases from V and 3 bases from J, with 7 bases between. Germline CDR1 is MNHNS and CDR2 is SASEGT. The CDR3 spans 13 residues. The CDR3 nucleotides are TGTGCCAGCAGTGAACTCGGGGACTATGGCTACACCTTC. Translation gives CASSELGDYGYTF.

The chain is built from TRBV18 and TRBJ2-7; 9 bases fit TRBD1. The CDR3 sequence is 12 residues long. The V gene's germline CDR1 is KGHSH and CDR2 LQKENI. The V and J ends lost 3 bases and 6 bases, in that order; junction bases with no gene match: 0. The CDR3 bases are TGTGCCAGCTCACCGGGACAGGGCGAGCAGTACTTC. Encoded protein: CASSPGQGEQYF.

The rearrangement joins TRBV21-1 to TRBJ2-3; TRBD2 is the table's D call, not checked against the DNA. TRBV21-1 is designated a pseudogene. This CDR3 is built from 19 residues. The CDR3 nucleotides read TGTGCCAGCAGCAAATCCTTACGGGACTCCCCCCGCCCCCAGGATACGCAGTATTTT. Translated, it gives CASSKSLRDSPRPQDTQYF.

The DNA for the CDR3 is TGTGCCAGCATCGGGGGGACTAGCGGGGGTCACGAGCAGTACGTC. Translated, it gives CASIGGTSGGHEQYV. The chain joins TRBV6-5 to TRBJ2-7; 14 bases line up with TRBD2. Trimming took 7 bases from V and 5 from J; bases not matched to a gene: 7. CDR3 size: 15 residues. The germline gives CDR1 MNHEY, CDR2 SVGAGI.

This clone was observed a single time. The rearrangement joins TRBV9 to TRBJ2-1, with a weak D call TRBD2 (6 bases). Germline V lookup: CDR1 SGDLS, CDR2 YYNGEE. V lost 0 bases and J lost 2, with 12 bases in between. CDR3 length: 16 amino acids. In DNA form, the CDR3 reads TGTGCCAGCAGCGTAGTCGGTACGGGGGCCTACAATGAGCAGTTCTTC. This encodes CASSVVGTGAYNEQFF.

The rearrangement uses TRBV5-1 and TRBJ2-7, with a weak D call TRBD2 (5 bases). There are 15 residues in the CDR3. V lost 0 bases, J lost 2 bases, and 12 bases lay in between. The germline V gene has CDR1 SGHRS and CDR2 YFSETQ. The CDR3 loop reads CASSLASGKAYEQYF. The CDR3 DNA is TGCGCCAGCAGCTTGGCTTCGGGGAAAGCCTACGAGCAGTACTTC.

The count of this clone is one. The chain carries TRBV3-1 (or the pseudogene TRBV3-2) and TRBJ1-5, with a tentative D call TRBD1 (6 bases). V lost 4 bases and J lost 3, with 7 bases in between. The CDR3 is made up of 13 amino acids. The germline V gene encodes CDR1 LGHDT and CDR2 YNNKEL (reference sequence). CDR3 residues: CASSRDNNQPQHF. The CDR3 DNA sequence: TGTGCCAGCAGCCGGGACAACAATCAGCCCCAGCATTTT.

This clone was detected a few times. The V gene is TRBV29-1, the J gene TRBJ1-3; D is undetermined. Germline V lookup: CDR1 SQVTM, CDR2 ANQGSEA. The CDR3 extends over 12 amino acids. Trimming cost V 3 bases and J 2 bases, with 5 bases left between them. CDR3: CSVEAAGNTIYF. In DNA, the CDR3 is TGCAGCGTTGAGGCGGCTGGAAACACCATATATTTT.

This clone showed up just once. The CDR3: CASSLTGGTGELFF. Here the CDR3 DNA reads TGCGCCAGCAGCTTGACGGGGGGCACCGGGGAGCTGTTTTTT. V usage is TRBV5-1 and J usage is TRBJ2-2; 7 bases align to TRBD2. The CDR3 consists of 14 residues. With V trimmed by 1 base and J by 4 bases, 1 base remained unmatched. The germline gives CDR1 SGHRS, CDR2 YFSETQ.

CDR3 amino acids: CASSLSAAGGGETQYF. For the CDR3, the DNA is TGTGCCAGCAGTTTATCGGCGGCGGGGGGAGGGGAGACCCAGTACTTC. This chain uses TRBV27 with TRBJ2-5, with 8 bases aligning to TRBD2. J was trimmed by 5 bases and V by 0 bases; bases with no gene match: 8. The CDR3 runs 16 residues. Germline values: CDR1 MNHEY, CDR2 SMNVEV (reference sequence).

The V gene is TRBV5-8, the J gene TRBJ1-1, with D unresolved. Trimming cost V 4 bases and J 0 bases, with 10 bases left between them. The CDR3 covers 14 residues. The germline V gene has CDR1 SGHTS and CDR2 YDEGEE. CDR3 bases: TGTGCCAGCAGCCCGAGTAATATGAACACTGAAGCTTTCTTT. Protein sequence: CASSPSNMNTEAFF.

The V call is TRBV7-2, the J call TRBJ2-7, with TRBD1 matching 7 bases. The CDR3 totals 14 residues. Germline lookup yields CDR1 SGHTA and CDR2 FQGNSA. V lost 8 bases, J lost 0 bases, and 7 bases stayed unmatched. The CDR3: CASGDSPTSYEQYF. The CDR3 DNA reads as TGTGCCAGCGGGGACAGCCCGACCTCCTACGAGCAGTACTTC.

This clone was recorded only once. The J gene is TRBJ2-2, the V gene TRBV4-2; 7 bases agree with TRBD2. This CDR3 region has 17 residues. Germline CDR1 LGHNA, CDR2 YNFKEQ. V trimming: 1 base; J trimming: 8 bases; junction bases outside the gene matches: 13. CDR3 sequence reads: CASSQAGLSGVLGELFF. Written as DNA, the CDR3 is TGTGCCAGCAGCCAAGCCGGACTGAGCGGGGTCTTAGGGGAGCTGTTTTTT.

Written as DNA, the CDR3 is TGTGCCAGCAGGAAGCCTGCTAACTATGGCTACACCTTC. Amino acids: CASRKPANYGYTF. V gene TRBV2 combines with J gene TRBJ1-2, with D unclear. Trimming pared 6 bases from V and 0 bases from J, leaving 8 bases between. The germline V gene encodes CDR1 SNHLY and CDR2 FYNNEI. The CDR3 spans 13 residues.

The chain has TRBV3-1 (or the pseudogene TRBV3-2) and TRBJ1-3; D gene uncertain. The germline gives CDR1 LGHDT, CDR2 YNNKEL (reference sequence). V dropped 0 bases and J dropped 4 bases, with 10 bases sitting between them. CDR3 length: 15 residues. CDR3 in DNA: TGTGCCAGCAGCCAAGATACAGTGCGAGGAAACACCATATATTTT. It codes for CASSQDTVRGNTIYF.

V gene TRBV7-9 combines with J gene TRBJ1-3; D not certain. The CDR3 covers 17 residues. Germline CDR1 and CDR2: SEHNR and FQNEAQ (reference sequence). The V end lost 4 bases, the J end lost 2 bases, and 18 bases lay between the germline ends. CDR3 residues: CASSSPPWSEAGNTIYF. The CDR3 DNA reads TGTGCCAGCAGCTCTCCTCCGTGGAGTGAAGCTGGAAACACCATATATTTT.

The rearrangement joins TRBV18 to TRBJ1-1; D call uncertain. The germline CDR1 and CDR2 sequences are KGHSH and LQKENI. This CDR3 region has 14 residues. V was cut by 4 bases and J by 3 bases, with 12 bases left in between. The CDR3 here is CASSRGGRDTEAFF. The CDR3 nucleotides are TGTGCCAGCTCACGGGGAGGGAGGGACACTGAAGCTTTCTTT. Full variable domain (rest looked up from reference TRBV18 and TRBJ1-1): NAGVMQNPRHLVRRRGQEARLRCSPMKGHSHVYWYRQLPEEGLKFMVYLQKENIIDESGMPKERFSAEFPKEGPSILRIQQVVRGDSAAYFCASSRGGRDTEAFFGQGTRLTVV.

The CDR3 loop reads CASLSDRGSTGELFF. CDR3 nucleotides: TGTGCCAGCCTCTCAGACAGGGGGTCCACCGGGGAGCTGTTTTTT. V usage is TRBV2 and J usage is TRBJ2-2, with 9 bases identical to TRBD1. The V gene end was trimmed by 8 bases and the J gene end by 4 bases; junction bases not matched to a gene: 8. This CDR3 is built from 15 residues. Per the germline V gene, CDR1 is SNHLY and CDR2 is FYNNEI.

Written as DNA, the CDR3 is TGTGCCAGCAGTTTCAGGACACTCCAAGAGACCCAGTACTTC. This translates into CASSFRTLQETQYF. The chain joins TRBV25-1 to TRBJ2-5; possible D gene TRBD1, 5 bases. V lost 5 bases to trimming and J lost 1 base, with 11 bases between them. CDR1 and CDR2 from the germline V gene are MGHDK and SYGVNS. The CDR3 covers 14 residues.